The 21 T cell receptor beta chains below come from one sample, sequenced in a study of T-cell reconstitution after alpha-beta-depleted transplantation in children. Library preparation (for TCRbeta) was performed with unique molecular identifiers. Each CDR3 protein gets one entry after TCRdb re-called the PCR reads with MiXCR. Of around 700,000 distinct CDR3 sequences in the sample, around 13% are singletons; the top ten hold 0.79%. The specimen comprised PBMCs, sampled before TCRalphabeta/CD19-depleted stem cell transplant. Receptors originate from a girl aged 2 to 9 with congenital amegakaryocytic thrombocytopenia, due to receive a stem cell transplant.

At least ten counts were recorded for this clonotype. The rearrangement joins TRBV6-1 to TRBJ1-1; the match to TRBD1 covers 7 bases. Per germline, CDR1 MNHNS and CDR2 SASEGT. V was clipped by 6 bases and J by 5 bases; unmatched bases: 15. This CDR3 contains 16 residues. The DNA of the CDR3 is TGTGCCAGCAGACTCCCGGGACAGTCGTCTAGTACTGAAGCTTTCTTT. It encodes CASRLPGQSSSTEAFF.

This clonotype was detected a few times. The V gene is TRBV27, the J gene TRBJ1-1; the D is unclear. Germline V gene data show CDR1 as MNHEY and CDR2 as SMNVEV (reference sequence). This CDR3 region has 13 residues. V dropped 3 bases and J dropped 0 bases, with 5 bases sitting between them. CDR3 loop: CASSFLVNTEAFF. The CDR3 DNA is TGTGCCAGCAGTTTCTTGGTGAACACTGAAGCTTTCTTT.

This clonotype was observed a few times. The chain links TRBV20-1 to TRBJ2-1; D is ambiguous. Germline values: CDR1 DFQATT, CDR2 SNEGSKA (reference sequence). The CDR3 has 15 amino acids. The V end was cut by 6 bases, the J end by 5 bases, with 20 bases between. Written as DNA, the CDR3 is TGCAGTGCCGCGACCGGATTATTGGTCCACAATGAGCAGTTCTTC. Amino acids: CSAATGLLVHNEQFF.

This clonotype was counted at least ten times. The J gene is TRBJ2-3, the V gene TRBV20-1; no clear D gene. V was cut by 0 bases and J by 8 bases, with 9 bases left in between. The CDR3 spans 12 residues. CDR1 DFQATT and CDR2 SNEGSKA come from the germline V gene (reference sequence). The CDR3, as DNA: TGCAGTGCTAGAGATGGGCGCGGTACGCAGTATTTT. Amino acid sequence: CSARDGRGTQYF.

This clonotype came up many times. This chain connects TRBV20-1 to TRBJ2-1, with 15 bases identical to TRBD2. CDR1 DFQATT and CDR2 SNEGSKA come from the germline V gene (reference sequence). There are 17 residues in the CDR3. J lost 9 bases, V lost 3 bases, and 12 bases had no gene match. CDR3 sequence reads: CSASGTSGRYIKGEQFF. Written as DNA, the CDR3 is TGCAGTGCTAGCGGGACTAGCGGGAGGTATATAAAGGGTGAGCAGTTCTTC.

This clonotype was observed at least ten times. The CDR3: CASSHGQGTHEQYF. CDR3 DNA: TGTGCCAGCAGCCACGGACAGGGCACCCACGAGCAGTACTTC. J is TRBJ2-7 and V is TRBV3-1; 8 bases line up with TRBD1. Germline V gene sequence: CDR1 LGHDT, CDR2 YNNKEL (reference sequence). J was trimmed by 5 bases and V by 3 bases; bases with no gene match: 6. The CDR3 runs to 14 residues.

This clonotype was detected ten times or more. The genes are TRBV15 and TRBJ1-1, with 7 bases aligning to TRBD1. CDR1 and CDR2 (germline): LNHNV, YYDKDF (reference sequence). V gave up 5 bases and J gave up 5 bases; unmatched junction bases: 8. This CDR3 region has 14 residues. CDR3 loop: CATSGRQGHTEAFF. The CDR3 nucleotides are TGTGCCACCAGCGGCCGACAGGGACATACTGAAGCTTTCTTT.

Worth noting for this clonotype: A much larger clone is a single base away; this may be a read error. The CDR3 carries no conserved terminal phenylalanine or tryptophan, so it likely arises from a read error. This chain joins TRBV9 and TRBJ2-2; D uncertain. The germline V gene encodes CDR1 SGDLS and CDR2 YYNGEE. The length of the CDR3 is 17 residues. With 0 bases removed from V and 8 bases from J, the gap between germline ends came to 20 bases. The CDR3 here is CASSVEGRPPPPGELFL. The CDR3 DNA sequence: TGTGCCAGCAGCGTAGAAGGCCGGCCTCCTCCCCCAGGGGAGCTGTTTTTA.

This clonotype has a handful of counts. The V gene is TRBV19, the J gene TRBJ2-1; 7 nucleotides line up with TRBD2. V was pared by 0 bases and J by 6 bases, with 5 bases of the junction left unmatched. Germline V gene lookup returns CDR1 LNHDA and CDR2 SQIVND (reference sequence). The CDR3 totals 15 residues. Here the CDR3 reads CASSIEGGGSNEQFF. The CDR3 nucleotides are TGTGCCAGTAGTATAGAAGGAGGCGGGAGCAATGAGCAGTTCTTC.

This clonotype was seen ten or more times. The chain is built from TRBV29-1 and TRBJ1-2; D remains ambiguous. This CDR3 region has 13 residues. Germline-derived CDR1 and CDR2 are SQVTM and ANQGSEA. The ends were cut back, 4 bases at V and 2 bases at J, with 11 bases in the middle. The CDR3 DNA reads TGCAGCGTTGGACGGCTGCTAAACTATGGCTACACCTTC. It yields the protein CSVGRLLNYGYTF.

With regard to this clonotype: Possible read error: a much larger clone is one base away. The genes are TRBV29-1 and TRBJ2-1, with 7 bases lining up with TRBD2. The CDR3 is made up of 15 amino acids. Germline trimming cut 6 bases from V and 1 base from J; bases unmatched to any gene: 9. Germline-derived CDR1 and CDR2 are SQVTM and ANQGSEA. CDR3 in amino acids: CSVNKGGGSYNEQFF. CDR3 nucleotide sequence: TGCAGCGTGAATAAGGGCGGGGGATCCTACAATGAGCAGTTCTTC.

This chain uses TRBV9 with TRBJ2-3, with D unresolved. V shed 4 bases and J shed 8 bases, with 14 bases lying between them. This CDR3 contains 13 residues. Germline CDR1 is SGDLS and CDR2 is YYNGEE. The CDR3 sequence: CASSPGLSGTQYF. The CDR3 DNA sequence: TGTGCCAGCAGCCCGGGCCTGTCGGGTACGCAGTATTTT.

This clonotype was seen many times. The chain has TRBV29-1 and TRBJ2-3, with TRBD2 identical over 9 bases. Looked up from germline, CDR1 is SQVTM and CDR2 is ANQGSEA. The CDR3 has 13 residues. V gave up 7 bases and J gave up 4 bases; unmatched junction bases: 6. CDR3 protein: CSGAGGDSDTQYF. The CDR3 DNA reads TGCAGCGGGGCGGGAGGGGATTCAGATACGCAGTATTTT.

This clonotype was seen a few times. This sequence joins TRBV4-2 and TRBJ1-2, with D tentatively TRBD1 (6 bases). Germline assignment: CDR1 LGHNA and CDR2 YNFKEQ. The CDR3 covers 15 residues. The V gene lost 1 base and the J gene lost 4 bases, with 13 bases spanning the gap. This CDR3 reads CASSQAGTTSYGYTF. For the CDR3, the DNA is TGTGCCAGCAGCCAAGCGGGGACAACTAGCTATGGCTACACCTTC.

This clonotype was counted at least ten times. The gene calls are TRBV10-3 and TRBJ1-2; no definite D call. CDR1 and CDR2 (germline): ENHRY, SYGVKD. Trimming stripped 0 bases from V and 4 bases from J, with 6 bases between. The CDR3 totals 13 residues. This chain's CDR3 is CAISESGSYGYTF. The CDR3 DNA is TGTGCCATCAGTGAGTCGGGGAGCTATGGCTACACCTTC.

This clonotype occurred many times. The chain has TRBV24-1 and TRBJ2-1, with TRBD2 as a possible D gene (5 bases). This CDR3 is built from 14 residues. Looked up from germline, CDR1 is KGHDR and CDR2 is SFDVKD. V shed 9 bases and J shed 2 bases, with 13 bases lying between them. The CDR3: CATGRGSAYNEQFF. The CDR3 DNA follows: TGTGCCACCGGGCGAGGTAGCGCCTACAATGAGCAGTTCTTC.

This clonotype has a count of ten or more. The V and J genes are TRBV29-1 and TRBJ1-1; D perhaps matches TRBD1 (5 bases). Germline V gene data show CDR1 as SQVTM and CDR2 as ANQGSEA. The CDR3 runs 17 residues. The CDR3 reads CTTNGHEPISSDTEAFF. As DNA, the CDR3 is TGCACGACTAACGGACACGAACCAATCTCATCTGACACTGAAGCTTTCTTT.

This clonotype has only a few counts. The chain links TRBV9 to TRBJ2-1, with 13 bases aligning to TRBD2. Looked up from germline, CDR1 is SGDLS and CDR2 is YYNGEE. The V and J ends lost 4 bases and 6 bases, in that order; junction bases with no gene match: 7. The CDR3 is 16 amino acids. CDR3: CASSPTRTSGSNEQFF. Here the CDR3 DNA reads TGTGCCAGCAGCCCCACCAGGACTAGCGGGAGCAATGAGCAGTTCTTC.

Ten or more counts support this clonotype. The chain combines TRBV25-1 with TRBJ2-5; no reliable D call. Between the trimmed V and J ends, which lost 7 bases and 3 bases, there was a span of 12 bases. The V gene's germline CDR1 is MGHDK and CDR2 SYGVNS. The CDR3 covers 13 residues. The DNA of the CDR3 is TGTGCCAGCACACTGGACGGCAAAGAGACCCAGTACTTC. Amino acids: CASTLDGKETQYF.

V gene TRBV28 combines with J gene TRBJ2-4; D is unclear. Germline CDR1 and CDR2: MDHEN and SYDVKM. V gave up 4 bases and J gave up 11 bases, with 21 bases separating them. The length of the CDR3 is 15 residues. CDR3 region: CASSSTWTRRTFQYF. Written as DNA, the CDR3 is TGTGCCAGCAGTTCGACGTGGACGCGAAGGACCTTTCAGTACTTC.

This clonotype has at least ten counts. The chain links TRBV7-9 to TRBJ2-7, with a weak D call TRBD1 (6 bases). CDR3 length: 14 residues. Trimming removed 5 bases at V and 4 bases at J, with 15 bases between. Germline loops: CDR1 SEHNR, CDR2 FQNEAQ (reference sequence). CDR3 bases: TGTGCCAGCAGCCTAGAGAGGGGGTTATACGAGCAGTACTTC. It codes for CASSLERGLYEQYF. Full variable domain (outside the CDR3, taken from reference TRBV7-9 and TRBJ2-7): DTGVSQNPRHKITKRGQNVTFRCDPISEHNRLYWYRQTLGQGPEFLTYFQNEAQLEKSRLLSDRFSAERPKGSFSTLEIQRTEQGDSAMYLCASSLERGLYEQYFGPGTRLTVT.